This is a list of T cell receptor beta chains from one sample in a study of cytomegalovirus exposure and HLA in healthy donors. Profiled with immunoSEQ multiplex PCR; TCRdb holds only in-frame clones, not every one. In the table there are approximately 120,000 clones, about 80% of which are singletons. Sequencing input: PBMCs. The receptors derive from a woman aged 45 to 65 in good health and CMV-seropositive. Both conserved end residues are part of each CDR3. The D gene is left open where the match is weak. Expanded clones get a size class; other rows say once, few or many, or leave the size out.

TRBD1	TRBV7-9	TRBJ1-2	.	15	TGTGCCAGCAGCTTTACCGGGACAGGGGGCTATGGCTACACCTTC	CASSFTGTGGYGYTF
.	TRBV4-3	TRBJ1-2	few	16	TGCGCCAGCAGCCAATCCAGGGGACCGACTAACTATGGCTACACCTTC	CASSQSRGPTNYGYTF
.	TRBV18	TRBJ1-4	.	14	TGTGCCAGCTCCGTTGGGCCCTCGGCGGAAAAACTGTTTTTT	CASSVGPSAEKLFF
.	TRBV7-2	TRBJ2-7	.	11	TGTGCCAGCAGCCGTACTACCGAGCAGTACTTC	CASSRTTEQYF
TRBD2	TRBV2	TRBJ2-4	.	15	TGTGCCAGCAGTGTTGGGGGGGACGCCAAAAACATTCAGTACTTC	CASSVGGDAKNIQYF
.	TRBV25-1	TRBJ1-5	.	13	TGTGCCAGCAGTGTAGCCAGCGAGGAGCCCCAGCATTTT	CASSVASEEPQHF
TRBD1	TRBV19	TRBJ2-3	few	14	TGTGCCAGTACACAGGGGGTCGGCACAGATACGCAGTATTTT	CASTQGVGTDTQYF
TRBD1	TRBV29-1	TRBJ2-1	.	14	TGCAGCGTCACGGGACAGGGGATTTACAATGAGCAGTTCTTC	CSVTGQGIYNEQFF
.	TRBV18	TRBJ2-3	.	18	TGTGCCAGCTCACCACTACCAGGATATTACTCTAGCACAGATACGCAGTATTTT	CASSPLPGYYSSTDTQYF
TRBD1	TRBV6-6	TRBJ2-5	.	15	TGTGCCAGCAGTCCCGAGTACAGGGGGCAAGAGACCCAGTACTTC	CASSPEYRGQETQYF
TRBD1	TRBV25-1	TRBJ1-2	.	12	TGTGCCAGCAGTGAATCAGGGGGTGGCTACACCTTC	CASSESGGGYTF
TRBD1	TRBV6-1	TRBJ1-4	.	14	TGTGCCAGCATGGAATTGACAGGGTTCGAAAAACTGTTTTTT	CASMELTGFEKLFF
TRBD1	TRBV18	TRBJ1-4	once	16	TGTGCCAGCTCTGGGACAGGGAAAACCTCTTTTGGAAAACTGTTTTTT	CASSGTGKTSFGKLFF
TRBD2	TRBV6-5	TRBJ2-1	few	15	TGTGCCAGCAGTTACCTAGCGGGATCCTACAATGAGCAGTTCTTC	CASSYLAGSYNEQFF
TRBD1	TRBV7-9	TRBJ1-3	.	14	TGTGCCAGCAGCGACAGGGTAGCGGGAAACACCATATATTTT	CASSDRVAGNTIYF
.	TRBV6-5	TRBJ1-2	.	13	TGTGCCAGCAGTTTGTCAGGGGACTATGGCTACACCTTC	CASSLSGDYGYTF
.	TRBV27	TRBJ2-1	.	15	TGTGCCAGCAGTTTGAGGATCAGCTCCTACAATGAGCAGTTCTTC	CASSLRISSYNEQFF
.	TRBV7-9	TRBJ2-7	.	16	TGTGCCAGCAGCTTAGAGGTCGGCAGAATGGAGTACGAGCAGTACTTC	CASSLEVGRMEYEQYF
TRBD1	TRBV6-6	TRBJ1-6	.	14	TGTGCCAGCAGTCCTGAAACAGGGGTTTCACCCCTCCACTTT	CASSPETGVSPLHF
.	TRBV7-6	TRBJ1-5	.	16	TGTGCCAGCAGCCCGATCCCAGGGATCTTCAATCAGCCCCAGCATTTT	CASSPIPGIFNQPQHF
.	TRBV13	TRBJ2-1	.	14	TGTGCCAGCAGCTTAGCGGCCCCCGGGATTGAGCAGTTCTTC	CASSLAAPGIEQFF
.	TRBV7-8	TRBJ1-1	.	13	TGTGCCAGCAGCTTAGATGAGACTACTGAAGCTTTCTTT	CASSLDETTEAFF
TRBD2	TRBV7-3	TRBJ2-1	.	15	TGTGCCAGCAGCAAACTAGCGGGCACTTACAATGAGCAGTTCTTC	CASSKLAGTYNEQFF
.	TRBV10-3	TRBJ2-7	.	11	TGTGCCACCCGAAGTTCCTACGAGCAGTACTTC	CATRSSYEQYF
.	TRBV4-1	TRBJ1-5	.	19	TGCGCCAGCAGCCAAGTCGTAAGTGTGAGGGGGACTAGCAATCAGCCCCAGCATTTT	CASSQVVSVRGTSNQPQHF
TRBD2	TRBV7-2	TRBJ2-1	few	16	TGTGCCAGCACCCACCCCGGACTAGCGGCCTACAATGAGCAGTTCTTC	CASTHPGLAAYNEQFF